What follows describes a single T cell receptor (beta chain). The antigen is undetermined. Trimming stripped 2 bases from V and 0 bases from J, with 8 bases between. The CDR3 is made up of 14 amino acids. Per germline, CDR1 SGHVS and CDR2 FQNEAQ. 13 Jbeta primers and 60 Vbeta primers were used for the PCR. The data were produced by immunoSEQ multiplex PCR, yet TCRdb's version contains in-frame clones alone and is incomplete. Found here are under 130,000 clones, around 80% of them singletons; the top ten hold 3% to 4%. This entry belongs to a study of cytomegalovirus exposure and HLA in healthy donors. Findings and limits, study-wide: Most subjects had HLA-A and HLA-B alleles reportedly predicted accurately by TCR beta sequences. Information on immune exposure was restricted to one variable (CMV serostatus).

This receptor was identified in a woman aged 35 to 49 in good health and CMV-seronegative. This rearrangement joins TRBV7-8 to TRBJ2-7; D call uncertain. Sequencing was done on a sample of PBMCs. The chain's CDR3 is CASSLLAVSYEQYF. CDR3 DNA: TGTGCCAGCAGCTTACTGGCAGTCTCCTACGAGCAGTACTTC.